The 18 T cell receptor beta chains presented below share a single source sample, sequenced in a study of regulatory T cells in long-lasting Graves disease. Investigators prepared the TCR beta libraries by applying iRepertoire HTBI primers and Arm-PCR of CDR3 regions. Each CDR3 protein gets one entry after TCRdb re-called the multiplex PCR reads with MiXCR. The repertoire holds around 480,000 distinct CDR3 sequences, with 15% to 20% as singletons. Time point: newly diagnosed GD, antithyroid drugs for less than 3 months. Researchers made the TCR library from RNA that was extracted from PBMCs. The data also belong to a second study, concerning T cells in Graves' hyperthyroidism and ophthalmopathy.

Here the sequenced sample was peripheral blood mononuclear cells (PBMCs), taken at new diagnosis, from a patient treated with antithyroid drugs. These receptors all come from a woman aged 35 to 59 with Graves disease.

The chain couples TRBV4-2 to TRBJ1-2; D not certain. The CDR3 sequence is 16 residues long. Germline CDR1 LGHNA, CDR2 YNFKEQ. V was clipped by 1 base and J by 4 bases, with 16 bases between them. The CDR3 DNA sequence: TGTGCCAGCAGCCAAGTCGAGCTGGCCACTATCTATGGCTACACCTTC. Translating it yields CASSQVELATIYGYTF.

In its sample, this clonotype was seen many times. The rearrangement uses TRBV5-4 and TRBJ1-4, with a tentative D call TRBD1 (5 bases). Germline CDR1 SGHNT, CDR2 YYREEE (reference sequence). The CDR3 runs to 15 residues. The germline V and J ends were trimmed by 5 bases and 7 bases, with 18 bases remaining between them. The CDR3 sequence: CASSDVRGGGEKLFF. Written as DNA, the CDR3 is TGTGCCAGCAGTGATGTAAGGGGTGGCGGTGAAAAACTGTTTTTT.

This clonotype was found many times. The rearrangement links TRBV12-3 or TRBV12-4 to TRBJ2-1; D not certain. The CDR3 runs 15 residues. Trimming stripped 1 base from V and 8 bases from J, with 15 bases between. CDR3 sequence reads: CASSLGPRVPHEQFF. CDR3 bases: TGTGCCAGCAGTTTAGGCCCAAGGGTTCCACATGAGCAGTTCTTC.

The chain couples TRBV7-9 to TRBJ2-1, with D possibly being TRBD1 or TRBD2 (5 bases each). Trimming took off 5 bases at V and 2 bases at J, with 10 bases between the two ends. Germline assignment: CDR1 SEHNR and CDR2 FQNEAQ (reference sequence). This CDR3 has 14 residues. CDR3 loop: CASSRGSAYNEQFF. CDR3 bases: TGTGCCAGCAGCAGGGGTAGCGCCTACAATGAGCAGTTCTTC.

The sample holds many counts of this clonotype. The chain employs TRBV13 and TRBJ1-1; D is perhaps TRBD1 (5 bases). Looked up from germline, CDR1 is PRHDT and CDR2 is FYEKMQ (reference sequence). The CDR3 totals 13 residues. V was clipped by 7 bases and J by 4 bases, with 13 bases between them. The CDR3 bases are TGTGCCAGCATCACGGGCGGGGGCACTGAAGCTTTCTTT. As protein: CASITGGGTEAFF.

The CDR3 nucleotides are TGCGCCAGCAGCTTGGAGGGACAGCCAGATGGCTACACCTTC. Its protein product is CASSLEGQPDGYTF. The V gene is TRBV5-1, the J gene TRBJ1-2; TRBD1 matches at 7 bases. The ends lost 0 bases at V and 6 bases at J; junction bases unmatched: 5. Germline V gives CDR1 SGHRS, CDR2 YFSETQ. CDR3 size: 14 residues. The variable domain in full, with the rest retrieved from reference TRBV5-1 and TRBJ1-2, is KAGVTQTPRYLIKTRGQQVTLSCSPISGHRSVSWYQQTPGQGLQFLFEYFSETQRNKGNFPGRFSGRQFSNSRSEMNVSTLELGDSALYLCASSLEGQPDGYTFGSGTRLTVV.

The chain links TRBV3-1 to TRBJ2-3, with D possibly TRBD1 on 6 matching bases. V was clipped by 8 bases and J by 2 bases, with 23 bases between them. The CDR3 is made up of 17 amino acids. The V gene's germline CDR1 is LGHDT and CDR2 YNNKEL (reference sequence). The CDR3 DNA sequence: TGTGCCAGCCATAACAGGGTTTCTCGTGGATACACAGATACGCAGTATTTT. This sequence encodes CASHNRVSRGYTDTQYF.

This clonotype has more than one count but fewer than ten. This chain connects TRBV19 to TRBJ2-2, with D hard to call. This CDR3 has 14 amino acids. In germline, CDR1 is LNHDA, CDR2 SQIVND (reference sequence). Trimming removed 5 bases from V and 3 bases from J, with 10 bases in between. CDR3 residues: CASSRDAHTGELFF. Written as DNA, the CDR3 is TGTGCCAGTAGTCGCGACGCCCACACCGGGGAGCTGTTTTTT.

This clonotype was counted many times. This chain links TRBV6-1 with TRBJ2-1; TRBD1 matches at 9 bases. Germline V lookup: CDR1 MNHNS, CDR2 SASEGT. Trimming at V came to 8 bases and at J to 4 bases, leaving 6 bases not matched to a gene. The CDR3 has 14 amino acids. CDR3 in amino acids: CASGPGQGYNEQFF. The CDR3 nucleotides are TGTGCCAGCGGCCCGGGACAGGGATACAATGAGCAGTTCTTC.

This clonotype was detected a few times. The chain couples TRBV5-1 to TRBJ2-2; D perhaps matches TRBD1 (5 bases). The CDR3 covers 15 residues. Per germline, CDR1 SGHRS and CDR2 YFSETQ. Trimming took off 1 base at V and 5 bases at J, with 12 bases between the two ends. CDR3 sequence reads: CASSLSRAGTGELFF. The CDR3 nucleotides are TGCGCCAGCAGCTTGAGCAGGGCTGGGACCGGGGAGCTGTTTTTT.

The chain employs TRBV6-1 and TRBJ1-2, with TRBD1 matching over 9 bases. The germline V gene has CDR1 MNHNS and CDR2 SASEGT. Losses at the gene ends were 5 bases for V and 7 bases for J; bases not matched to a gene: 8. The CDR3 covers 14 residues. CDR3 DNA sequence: TGTGCCAGCAGTCCCCCCGGGACAGGGTTTGGCTACACCTTC. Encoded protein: CASSPPGTGFGYTF.

The CDR3 spells CASSREGQGGANVLTF. DNA for the CDR3: TGCGCCAGCAGCCGGGAAGGGCAGGGAGGGGCCAACGTCCTGACTTTC. The genes are TRBV5-1 and TRBJ2-6; perhaps D is TRBD1 or TRBD2 (5 bases each). Trimming cost V 4 bases and J 4 bases, with 15 bases left between them. The germline gives CDR1 SGHRS, CDR2 YFSETQ. This CDR3 has 16 amino acids.

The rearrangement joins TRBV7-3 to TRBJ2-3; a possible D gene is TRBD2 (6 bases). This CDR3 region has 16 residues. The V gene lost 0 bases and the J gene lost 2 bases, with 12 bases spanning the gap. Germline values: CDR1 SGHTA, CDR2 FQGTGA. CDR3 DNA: TGTGCCAGCAGCTTAACTGCGGCGGGGATCACAGATACGCAGTATTTT. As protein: CASSLTAAGITDTQYF.

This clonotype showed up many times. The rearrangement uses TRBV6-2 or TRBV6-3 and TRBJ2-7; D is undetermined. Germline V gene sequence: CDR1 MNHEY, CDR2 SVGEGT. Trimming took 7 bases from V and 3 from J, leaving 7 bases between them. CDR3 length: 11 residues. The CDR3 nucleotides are TGTGCCAGCAAGATTCTCTACGAGCAGTACTTC. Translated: CASKILYEQYF.

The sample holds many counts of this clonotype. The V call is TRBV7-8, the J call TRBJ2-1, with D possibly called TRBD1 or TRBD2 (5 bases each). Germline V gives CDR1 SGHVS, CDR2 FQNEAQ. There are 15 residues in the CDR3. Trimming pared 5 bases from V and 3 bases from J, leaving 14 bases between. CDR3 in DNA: TGTGCCAGCAGCCCTAGGGCAGGGAGCTACAATGAGCAGTTCTTC. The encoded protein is CASSPRAGSYNEQFF.

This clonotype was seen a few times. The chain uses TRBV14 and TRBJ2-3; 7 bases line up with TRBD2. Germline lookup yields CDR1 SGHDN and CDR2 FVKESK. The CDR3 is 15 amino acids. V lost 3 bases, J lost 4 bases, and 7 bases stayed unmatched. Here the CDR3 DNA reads TGTGCCAGCAGCCACCCGCGGGACTACGCAGATACGCAGTATTTT. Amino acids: CASSHPRDYADTQYF. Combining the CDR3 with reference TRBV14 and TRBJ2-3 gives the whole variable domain EAGVTQFPSHSVIEKGQTVTLRCDPISGHDNLYWYRRVMGKEIKFLLHFVKESKQDESGMPNNRFLAERTGGTYSTLKVQPAELEDSGVYFCASSHPRDYADTQYFGPGTRLTVL.

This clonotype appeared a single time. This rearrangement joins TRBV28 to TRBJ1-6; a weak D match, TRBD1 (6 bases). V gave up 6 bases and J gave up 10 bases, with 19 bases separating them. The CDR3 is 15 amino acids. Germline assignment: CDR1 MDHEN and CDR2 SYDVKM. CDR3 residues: CASSAQGSSNSPLHF. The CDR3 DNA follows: TGTGCCAGCAGCGCACAGGGATCATCGAACTCACCCCTCCACTTT.

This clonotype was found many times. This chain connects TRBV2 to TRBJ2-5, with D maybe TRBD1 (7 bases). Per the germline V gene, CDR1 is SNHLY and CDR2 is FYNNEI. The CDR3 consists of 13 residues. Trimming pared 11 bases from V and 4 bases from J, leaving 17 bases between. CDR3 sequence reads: CASKRGRGETQYF. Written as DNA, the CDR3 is TGTGCCTCCAAGAGGGGGCGGGGAGAGACCCAGTACTTC. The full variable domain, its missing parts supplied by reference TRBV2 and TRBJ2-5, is EPEVTQTPSHQVTQMGQEVILRCVPISNHLYFYWYRQILGQKVEFLVSFYNNEISEKSEIFDDQFSVERPDGSNFTLKIRSTKLEDSAMYFCASKRGRGETQYFGPGTRLLVL.